This TCR beta chain comes out of a study of radiotherapy plus CTLA-4 blockade in lung cancer. Losses at the gene ends were 0 bases for V and 5 bases for J; bases not matched to a gene: 1. This CDR3 region has 13 residues. Germline V gene sequence: CDR1 SGDLS, CDR2 YYNGEE. The protocol was immunoSEQ multiplex PCR, while the TCRdb copy is restricted to in-frame clones and leaves out a portion. This sample carries almost 55,000 clones, under 85% of them seen once, and the ten largest clones take under 3.5%. Chemo-refractory metastatic non-small-cell lung cancer patients underwent focal radiation alongside CTLA-4 blockade with ipilimumab.

This clonotype originated in a human donor with non-small cell lung cancer who had a partial response to radiotherapy plus ipilimumab. The input for sequencing was peripheral blood, taken from a patient treated with radiotherapy plus ipilimumab. J is TRBJ1-2 and V is TRBV9, with TRBD1 identical over 7 bases. CDR3 sequence reads: CASSVEQGYGYTF. In nucleotides, the CDR3 is TGTGCCAGCAGCGTAGAACAGGGGTATGGCTACACCTTC. The whole variable domain, filled in from reference TRBV9 and TRBJ1-2, reads DSGVTQTPKHLITATGQRVTLRCSPRSGDLSVYWYQQSLDQGLQFLIQYYNGEERAKGNILERFSAQQFPDLHSELNLSSLELGDSALYFCASSVEQGYGYTFGSGTRLTVV.